The 10 T cell receptor beta chains below come from one sample, sequenced in a study of beta chain features in type 1 diabetes. Expressed TCRB transcripts were sequenced because the isolated RNA had all been reverse transcribed beforehand. Assay used: immunoSEQ multiplex PCR; TCRdb lists only in-frame clones, some missing. The data hold under 250,000 clones, with approximately 14% observed a single time. The specimen was naive CD4+ T cells from blood. The receptors stem from a woman aged 35 to 49 in good health.

This chain joins TRBV6-5 and TRBJ1-1, with 9 bases aligning to TRBD1. The germline CDR1 and CDR2 sequences are MNHEY and SVGAGI. The CDR3 covers 14 residues. The V gene end was trimmed by 6 bases and the J gene end by 4 bases; junction bases not matched to a gene: 6. CDR3 coding DNA: TGTGCCAGCAGCGTACAGGGGGCGAGCACTGAAGCTTTCTTT. Amino acid sequence: CASSVQGASTEAFF.

V and J are TRBV6-5 and TRBJ1-2; tentatively, D is TRBD1 (6 bases). This CDR3 has 14 amino acids. The germline V gene has CDR1 MNHEY and CDR2 SVGAGI. V shed 0 bases and J shed 7 bases, with 12 bases lying between them. This chain's CDR3 is CASSYSGDTSGYTF. Written as DNA, the CDR3 is TGTGCCAGCAGTTACTCAGGGGACACTTCTGGCTACACCTTC.

This chain links TRBV27 with TRBJ2-1; 8 positions agree with TRBD1. Per the germline V gene, CDR1 is MNHEY and CDR2 is SMNVEV (reference sequence). The CDR3 loop spans 13 amino acids. Trimming cost V 2 bases and J 12 bases; bases outside gene matches: 6. The CDR3 DNA reads TGTGCCAGCAGTTTAGCCCCAGGGGGCGGGCAGTTCTTC. This translates into CASSLAPGGGQFF.

This chain joins TRBV6-4 and TRBJ2-1; TRBD2 agrees at 7 bases. Trimming removed 6 bases from V and 6 bases from J; junction bases left unmatched: 8. The CDR3 totals 14 residues. In germline, CDR1 is MRHNA, CDR2 SNTAGT. Here the CDR3 reads CASSFGTNSNEQFF. The CDR3 coding sequence is TGTGCCAGCAGCTTCGGGACTAATAGCAATGAGCAGTTCTTC.

The chain carries TRBV6-5 and TRBJ2-7, with TRBD1 as a possible D gene (6 bases). V shed 10 bases and J shed 1 base, with 17 bases lying between them. In germline, CDR1 is MNHEY, CDR2 SVGAGI. The CDR3 spans 14 residues. CDR3 region: CAIRRTVLSYEQYF. CDR3 bases: TGTGCCATCCGCCGGACAGTTTTATCCTACGAGCAGTACTTC.

The gene calls are TRBV27 and TRBJ1-5, with 7 bases identical to TRBD1. Looked up from germline, CDR1 is MNHEY and CDR2 is SMNVEV (reference sequence). The CDR3 totals 15 residues. V shed 4 bases and J 7 bases; nucleotides not matched to a gene: 10. The DNA of the CDR3 is TGTGCCAGCAGTTCGGGACAGCCTGGGGGACAGCCCCAGCATTTT. It codes for CASSSGQPGGQPQHF.

This sequence joins TRBV7-2 and TRBJ2-1; D is perhaps TRBD2 (6 bases). CDR1 and CDR2 from the germline V gene are SGHTA and FQGNSA. V shed 5 bases and J shed 8 bases, with 22 bases lying between them. There are 16 residues in the CDR3. DNA for the CDR3: TGTGCCAGCAGCCAAGATGGCGGGGCTCACTCCGATGAGCAGTTCTTC. Residues: CASSQDGGAHSDEQFF.

In its sample, this clone was seen a few times. The V gene is TRBV7-2, the J gene TRBJ2-5, with 12 bases matching TRBD2. The CDR3 extends over 15 amino acids. CDR1 and CDR2 (germline): SGHTA, FQGNSA. V shed 4 bases, J shed 6 bases, and the junction held 6 bases outside the gene matches. CDR3 sequence (DNA): TGTGCCAGCAGCTCTAGGACTAGCGGGGTCAAGACCCAGTACTTC. It is translated as CASSSRTSGVKTQYF.

This clone was seen more than once but under ten times. V usage is TRBV19 and J usage is TRBJ2-3, with D hard to call. The CDR3 runs to 15 residues. Looked up from germline, CDR1 is LNHDA and CDR2 is SQIVND (reference sequence). Trimming removed 2 bases at V and 2 bases at J, with 11 bases between. CDR3 sequence reads: CASSIRWAPTDTQYF. CDR3 coding DNA: TGTGCCAGTAGTATAAGGTGGGCCCCCACAGATACGCAGTATTTT.

This clone was recorded a few times. This chain uses TRBV18 with TRBJ2-3; TRBD1 matches at 7 bases. Per the germline V gene, CDR1 is KGHSH and CDR2 is LQKENI. The CDR3 loop spans 15 amino acids. After removal of 3 bases from V and 6 bases from J, the junction contained 9 bases not matched to a gene. Here the CDR3 DNA reads TGTGCCAGCTCACCGAACGAAGGGGGCCAGGATACGCAGTATTTT. Its protein product is CASSPNEGGQDTQYF.